The 30 T cell receptor beta chains below come from one sample, sequenced in a study of response to subunit inactivated influenza vaccine. TCRdb processed the RT-PCR reads anew with MiXCR; each CDR3 protein has one entry. Here the sample spans more than 400,000 distinct CDR3 sequences, roughly 7.6% being singletons. The material sequenced was PBMCs from blood, taken roughly 24 months after vaccination. The receptor set was obtained from a man in his fifties or sixties who received an inactivated influenza vaccine.

Only a few counts were recorded for this clonotype. The gene calls are TRBV7-3 and TRBJ2-1; TRBD2 agrees at 8 bases. The CDR3 extends over 15 amino acids. V was clipped by 4 bases and J by 7 bases; unmatched bases: 9. CDR1 SGHTA and CDR2 FQGTGA come from the germline V gene. CDR3 DNA sequence: TGTGCCAGCAGCTGGACTAGCTCAGTATTGAATGAGCAGTTCTTC. Translated, it gives CASSWTSSVLNEQFF.

This clonotype has only a few counts. The J gene is TRBJ2-2, the V gene TRBV12-3 or TRBV12-4, with D tentatively TRBD1 (6 bases). The CDR3 is 14 amino acids. Trimming took off 4 bases at V and 6 bases at J, with 12 bases between the two ends. The CDR3 region is CASSYTGRSGELFF. The CDR3 DNA is TGTGCCAGCAGTTACACAGGGCGGTCCGGGGAGCTGTTTTTT.

The chain combines TRBV7-2 with TRBJ1-1; D is possibly TRBD1 (6 bases). This CDR3 comprises 14 residues. V was pared by 7 bases and J by 4 bases, with 16 bases between. Germline CDR1 SGHTA, CDR2 FQGNSA. The CDR3 bases are TGTGCCAGCAAACAGACAGGTCTCGCCACTGAAGCTTTCTTT. It encodes CASKQTGLATEAFF.

This clonotype was counted once. The chain carries TRBV7-9 and TRBJ2-3; D gene unclear. CDR1 and CDR2 from the germline V gene are SEHNR and FQNEAQ (reference sequence). V lost 5 bases, J lost 0 bases, and 18 bases lay in between. The CDR3 covers 17 residues. The CDR3, as DNA: TGTGCCAGCAGCCCACCCTACTACGGTTCTAGCACAGATACGCAGTATTTT. Protein: CASSPPYYGSSTDTQYF.

Only a few counts were recorded for this clonotype. The chain employs TRBV20-1 and TRBJ1-5, with D unresolved. The CDR3 consists of 14 residues. CDR1 and CDR2 from the germline V gene are DFQATT and SNEGSKA (reference sequence). V was trimmed by 4 bases and J by 4 bases, leaving 14 bases between them. CDR3 coding DNA: TGCAGTGCTACATACGATCGGGAGAATCAGCCCCAGCATTTT. It is translated as CSATYDRENQPQHF.

V usage is TRBV7-3 and J usage is TRBJ2-1; D not certain. CDR3 size: 14 residues. With 3 bases removed from V and 7 bases from J, the gap between germline ends came to 13 bases. Germline CDR1 SGHTA, CDR2 FQGTGA. The CDR3 sequence is CASSFGPIPNEQFF. CDR3 DNA sequence: TGTGCCAGCAGCTTTGGACCGATTCCTAATGAGCAGTTCTTC.

V usage is TRBV18 and J usage is TRBJ1-2; D perhaps matches TRBD1 (5 bases). Germline CDR1 is KGHSH and CDR2 is LQKENI. CDR3 length equals 13 residues. Trimming took 2 bases from V and 7 from J, leaving 11 bases between them. This CDR3 reads CASSPDSSTGYTF. In DNA form, the CDR3 reads TGTGCCAGCTCACCAGACAGTTCCACTGGCTACACCTTC. The full variable domain, with the rest looked up from reference TRBV18 and TRBJ1-2, is NAGVMQNPRHLVRRRGQEARLRCSPMKGHSHVYWYRQLPEEGLKFMVYLQKENIIDESGMPKERFSAEFPKEGPSILRIQQVVRGDSAAYFCASSPDSSTGYTFGSGTRLTVV.

This clonotype was counted between two and nine times. This rearrangement joins TRBV2 to TRBJ1-1, with D possibly matching TRBD1 (5 bases). Germline V gives CDR1 SNHLY, CDR2 FYNNEI. The CDR3 loop spans 14 amino acids. V was trimmed by 5 bases and J by 0 bases, leaving 10 bases between them. CDR3 loop: CASSIQEVNTEAFF. CDR3 nucleotides: TGTGCCAGCAGTATACAGGAAGTGAACACTGAAGCTTTCTTT.

This clonotype was picked up many times. The CDR3: CASGSSIYGYTF. The DNA for the CDR3 is TGTGCCAGCGGGAGTAGTATCTATGGCTACACCTTC. The V call is TRBV2, the J call TRBJ1-2; no firm D call. With 8 bases removed from V and 4 bases from J, the gap between germline ends came to 11 bases. CDR3 length: 12 amino acids. The germline V gene encodes CDR1 SNHLY and CDR2 FYNNEI.

Ten or more counts support this clonotype. This chain links TRBV20-1 with TRBJ2-7; D gene uncertain. Trimming took off 3 bases at V and 3 bases at J, with 12 bases between the two ends. CDR3 length: 13 residues. Germline lookup yields CDR1 DFQATT and CDR2 SNEGSKA (reference sequence). The CDR3 sequence is CSARGLGGYEQYF. As DNA, the CDR3 is TGCAGTGCTAGGGGTCTGGGCGGCTACGAGCAGTACTTC.

CDR3 region: CSARGETGADTQYF. The CDR3, as DNA: TGCAGTGCTAGAGGGGAGACAGGGGCAGATACGCAGTATTTT. The chain joins TRBV20-1 to TRBJ2-3; TRBD1 matches at 8 bases. The germline CDR1 and CDR2 sequences are DFQATT and SNEGSKA (reference sequence). This CDR3 has 14 residues. J lost 4 bases, V lost 1 base, and 4 bases had no gene match.

The V and J genes are TRBV4-3 and TRBJ2-7; 9 nucleotides agree with TRBD2. Per the germline V gene, CDR1 is LGHNA and CDR2 is YSLEER. The CDR3 spans 17 residues. V shed 1 base, J shed 5 bases, and the junction held 12 bases outside the gene matches. This chain's CDR3 is CASSQAFSGRFPHEQYF. DNA for the CDR3: TGCGCCAGCAGCCAAGCCTTTAGCGGGAGATTTCCCCACGAGCAGTACTTC.

This clonotype was detected only a few times. The chain employs TRBV20-1 and TRBJ2-1, with 14 bases matching TRBD2. The CDR3 loop spans 16 amino acids. With V trimmed by 5 bases and J by 4 bases, 7 bases remained unmatched. Germline lookup yields CDR1 DFQATT and CDR2 SNEGSKA (reference sequence). The CDR3 region is CSARGGTSGSYNEQFF. The DNA for the CDR3 is TGCAGTGCTCGGGGAGGGACTAGCGGGAGTTACAATGAGCAGTTCTTC.

This clonotype showed up many times. The chain couples TRBV7-8 to TRBJ2-1; TRBD1 is a possible D gene (6 bases). CDR3 length equals 15 residues. Germline-derived CDR1 and CDR2 are SGHVS and FQNEAQ. Trimming took 5 bases from V and 6 from J, leaving 17 bases between them. The CDR3 sequence is CASSPPSRGSNEQFF. DNA for the CDR3: TGTGCCAGCAGCCCCCCTTCCAGGGGTTCCAATGAGCAGTTCTTC.

The V call is TRBV12-3 or TRBV12-4, the J call TRBJ2-2; D is unclear. CDR3 length: 14 residues. Trimming shortened V by 5 bases and J by 2 bases, and 9 bases separated the two germline ends. The CDR3, as DNA: TGTGCCAGCAGTCCCCTGGAAAACACCGGGGAGCTGTTTTTT. Its translation: CASSPLENTGELFF.

This clonotype was seen at least ten times. This chain uses TRBV20-1 with TRBJ1-2; D not certain. CDR1 and CDR2 (germline): DFQATT, SNEGSKA (reference sequence). The V end was cut by 0 bases, the J end by 2 bases, with 13 bases between. The CDR3 is 15 residues long. The CDR3 loop is CSARDLRGPNYGYTF. Here the CDR3 DNA reads TGCAGTGCTAGAGATCTAAGAGGGCCGAACTATGGCTACACCTTC.

This clonotype was observed many times. The CDR3 nucleotides read TGTGCCACCAGTGTCAGCGCCGGAGGGACACAATACAATGAGCAGTTCTTC. Protein: CATSVSAGGTQYNEQFF. V and J are TRBV24-1 and TRBJ2-1; either TRBD1 or TRBD2 may supply D (6 bases each). Germline assignment: CDR1 KGHDR and CDR2 SFDVKD. The CDR3 is 17 residues long. V lost 5 bases, J lost 4 bases, and 20 bases lay in between.

The gene calls are TRBV4-1 and TRBJ2-1; TRBD2 might be the D (6 bases). The CDR3 runs to 16 residues. V dropped 0 bases and J dropped 3 bases, with 12 bases sitting between them. CDR1 is MGHRA and CDR2 is YSYEKL in the germline V gene. The CDR3 region is CASSQEWMGGYNEQFF. CDR3 sequence (DNA): TGCGCCAGCAGCCAAGAATGGATGGGGGGCTACAATGAGCAGTTCTTC.

V and J are TRBV11-1 and TRBJ2-1, with TRBD2 matching over 12 bases. Germline-derived CDR1 and CDR2 are SGHAT and FQDESV (reference sequence). The ends lost 2 bases at V and 0 bases at J; junction bases unmatched: 8. The CDR3 loop spans 19 amino acids. DNA of the CDR3: TGTGCCAGCAGCTTATTGGGACTAGCGGGTTTAAGCTCCTACAATGAGCAGTTCTTC. This translates into CASSLLGLAGLSSYNEQFF.

The gene calls are TRBV9 and TRBJ1-4, with D hard to call. Germline CDR1 reads SGDLS; CDR2 reads YYNGEE. Trimming shortened V by 0 bases and J by 8 bases, and 11 bases separated the two germline ends. The CDR3 loop spans 14 amino acids. DNA of the CDR3: TGTGCCAGCAGCGTAGCGGCCGGACGCGAAAAACTGTTTTTT. This translates into CASSVAAGREKLFF. The full variable domain, its missing parts supplied by reference TRBV9 and TRBJ1-4, is DSGVTQTPKHLITATGQRVTLRCSPRSGDLSVYWYQQSLDQGLQFLIQYYNGEERAKGNILERFSAQQFPDLHSELNLSSLELGDSALYFCASSVAAGREKLFFGSGTQLSVL.

This rearrangement joins TRBV7-2 to TRBJ2-5; D possibly corresponds to TRBD2 (6 bases). The ends were cut back, 5 bases at V and 5 bases at J, with 18 bases in the middle. From germline, CDR1 is SGHTA and CDR2 FQGNSA. The length of the CDR3 is 15 residues. The CDR3 DNA reads as TGTGCCAGCAGCGCTTGGGACTTCGGGGAGGAGACCCAGTACTTC. Translation: CASSAWDFGEETQYF.

The rearrangement uses TRBV5-1 and TRBJ2-3; 8 bases fit TRBD2. V shed 1 base, J shed 1 base, and the junction held 5 bases outside the gene matches. Germline V gene sequence: CDR1 SGHRS, CDR2 YFSETQ. CDR3 size: 16 residues. Written as DNA, the CDR3 is TGCGCCAGCAGCTTGTATCTGCGGGGGGGCACAGATACGCAGTATTTT. Translated, it gives CASSLYLRGGTDTQYF. The full variable domain, completed using reference TRBV5-1 and TRBJ2-3, is KAGVTQTPRYLIKTRGQQVTLSCSPISGHRSVSWYQQTPGQGLQFLFEYFSETQRNKGNFPGRFSGRQFSNSRSEMNVSTLELGDSALYLCASSLYLRGGTDTQYFGPGTRLTVL.

This clonotype occurred many times. The chain joins TRBV16 to TRBJ2-1; D gene ambiguous. V lost 8 bases and J 0 bases, leaving 8 bases between the germline ends. The germline CDR1 and CDR2 sequences are KGHSY and FQNENV. CDR3 size: 13 residues. The CDR3: CASGPSSYNEQFF. The CDR3 region has the DNA TGTGCCAGCGGGCCCAGCTCCTACAATGAGCAGTTCTTC.

Only a few counts were recorded for this clonotype. This rearrangement joins TRBV30 to TRBJ2-2, with D unclear. The CDR3 is 14 amino acids. Trimming removed 0 bases from V and 1 base from J, with 6 bases in between. Germline lookup yields CDR1 GTSNPN and CDR2 SVGIG (reference sequence). The CDR3 DNA follows: TGTGCCTGGAGTGTGTGGGGGAACACCGGGGAGCTGTTTTTT. This sequence encodes CAWSVWGNTGELFF.

This clonotype was observed a few times. This chain connects TRBV3-1 to TRBJ1-5; 7 bases line up with TRBD1. The germline CDR1 and CDR2 sequences are LGHDT and YNNKEL (reference sequence). This CDR3 region has 15 residues. Trimming at V came to 4 bases and at J to 1 base, leaving 4 bases not matched to a gene. CDR3 coding DNA: TGTGCCAGCAGCCCGGGAGGGGGCAGCAATCAGCCCCAGCATTTT. It is translated as CASSPGGGSNQPQHF.

In its sample, this clonotype was seen a few times. The V and J genes are TRBV12-3 or TRBV12-4 and TRBJ1-1; D may be TRBD1 (5 bases). There are 15 residues in the CDR3. Trimming removed 7 bases from V and 1 base from J, with 16 bases in between. CDR3: CASMAAGTANTEAFF. The CDR3 DNA reads TGTGCCAGCATGGCAGCCGGGACGGCGAACACTGAAGCTTTCTTT.

This clonotype was found a few times. The chain has TRBV6-1 and TRBJ2-5; the match to TRBD2 covers 16 bases. With 5 bases clipped from V and 1 base from J, the junction kept 4 bases outside the gene matches. The germline V gene has CDR1 MNHNS and CDR2 SASEGT. The CDR3 contains 17 residues. The CDR3 DNA sequence: TGTGCCAGCAGTCCGGGACTAGCGGGAGGGCCCCAAGAGACCCAGTACTTC. It specifies CASSPGLAGGPQETQYF.

This clonotype was recorded many times. This chain links TRBV29-1 with TRBJ2-7; no clear D gene. V lost 4 bases to trimming and J lost 3 bases, with 10 bases between them. The CDR3 covers 12 residues. Looked up from germline, CDR1 is SQVTM and CDR2 is ANQGSEA. The CDR3 DNA reads as TGCAGCGTTGGCCAGAGGTTCTACGAGCAGTACTTC. This gives the protein CSVGQRFYEQYF.

This clonotype was seen at least ten times. The V call is TRBV4-2, the J call TRBJ2-1, with a weak D call TRBD1 (6 bases). This CDR3 spans 15 amino acids. CDR1 is LGHNA and CDR2 is YNFKEQ in the germline V gene. The V end lost 0 bases, the J end lost 8 bases, and 14 bases lay between the germline ends. In DNA form, the CDR3 reads TGTGCCAGCAGCCAAGACCTGCGGACAGTTGATGAGCAGTTCTTC. Translation gives CASSQDLRTVDEQFF.

To note about this clonotype: No conserved phenylalanine or tryptophan ends this CDR3, so it is likely a read error. The chain combines TRBV9 with TRBJ1-5; tentatively, D is TRBD1 (6 bases). V was trimmed by 2 bases and J by 1 base, leaving 10 bases between them. The CDR3 totals 15 residues. Germline CDR1 is SGDLS and CDR2 is YYNGEE. This chain's CDR3 is CASSVSGASNQPQHI. The CDR3 DNA sequence: TGTGCCAGCAGCGTGTCAGGGGCAAGCAATCAGCCCCAGCATATT.